This T cell receptor (beta chain) was found in a study of cytomegalovirus exposure and HLA in healthy donors. Germline V gives CDR1 MNHNS, CDR2 SASEGT. The V end lost 2 bases, the J end lost 6 bases, and 13 bases lay between the germline ends. The CDR3 is 14 amino acids. PCR involved 60 Vbeta and 13 Jbeta primers. Only in-frame clones appear in the TCRdb table, and some are missing; sequencing was by immunoSEQ multiplex PCR. The profile shows roughly 130,000 clones, roughly two thirds of them singletons. The sequenced sample was PBMCs. This chain connects TRBV6-1 to TRBJ1-1; TRBD1 is a possible D gene (5 bases). The clonotype was recovered from a man aged 25 to 40 in good health and CMV-seropositive. Here the CDR3 DNA reads TGTGCCAGCAGTGAAAGTGTAGGGGTCCCTGAAGCTTTCTTT. Protein: CASSESVGVPEAFF.